This T cell receptor (beta chain) comes out of a study of blood T cells in healthy people across ages. Germline V gene sequence: CDR1 SGHTA, CDR2 FQGNSA. The CDR3 is 16 residues long. Between the trimmed V and J ends, which lost 5 bases and 0 bases, there was a span of 14 bases. For the second PCR, which ran for roughly 7 to 11 cycles, a sample-barcoded 5' primer and a J-beta primer mix were used. From the 5' RACE reads, TCRdb called clonotypes with MiXCR, one entry per CDR3 protein. The sample consists of about 1.1 million distinct CDR3 sequences, 35% to 40% of them appearing once. The sample taken for sequencing was blood. This chain links TRBV7-2 with TRBJ2-4; D is perhaps TRBD1 or TRBD2 (5 bases each). This TCR was sampled from a man between 18 and 29 years old in good health. In nucleotides, the CDR3 is TGTGCCAGCAGCCTCGGGACCTATCTAGCCAAAAACATTCAGTACTTC. Amino acids: CASSLGTYLAKNIQYF.